The clone carrying this T cell receptor beta chain was detected only a few times. As yet, its antigen is unknown. The source of the sample is a study of response to subunit inactivated influenza vaccine. TCRdb passed the RT-PCR reads through MiXCR, listing each CDR3 protein once. The sample lists about 700,000 distinct CDR3 sequences, approximately 14% occurring once. The CDR3 is made up of 14 amino acids. The germline V gene encodes CDR1 SGHRS and CDR2 YFSETQ. Trimming left V 3 bases short and J 1 base short, with 10 bases between. Study-wide results and caveats: Authors proposed each seasonal influenza vaccination draws in few new T cells.

The source of this sequence is a man aged 50 or older who received an inactivated influenza vaccine. The input for sequencing was PBMCs from blood, taken around 15 days before vaccination. V is TRBV5-1 and J is TRBJ1-1; D possibly corresponds to TRBD1 (5 bases). The CDR3 loop is CASSSPGANTEAFF. CDR3 bases: TGCGCCAGCAGCTCACCCGGGGCGAACACTGAAGCTTTCTTT. Full variable domain (missing parts from reference TRBV5-1 and TRBJ1-1): KAGVTQTPRYLIKTRGQQVTLSCSPISGHRSVSWYQQTPGQGLQFLFEYFSETQRNKGNFPGRFSGRQFSNSRSEMNVSTLELGDSALYLCASSSPGANTEAFFGQGTRLTVV.